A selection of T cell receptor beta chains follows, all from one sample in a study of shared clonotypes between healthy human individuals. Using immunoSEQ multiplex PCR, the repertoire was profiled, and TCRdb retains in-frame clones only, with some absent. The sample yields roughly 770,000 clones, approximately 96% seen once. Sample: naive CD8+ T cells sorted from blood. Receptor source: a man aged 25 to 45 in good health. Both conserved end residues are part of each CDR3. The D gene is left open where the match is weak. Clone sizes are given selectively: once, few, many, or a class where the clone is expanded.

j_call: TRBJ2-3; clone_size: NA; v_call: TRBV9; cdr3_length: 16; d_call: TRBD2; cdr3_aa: CASSPQSGRPSDTQYF; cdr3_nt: TGTGCCAGCAGCCCCCAATCCGGGAGGCCCTCCGATACGCAGTATTTT
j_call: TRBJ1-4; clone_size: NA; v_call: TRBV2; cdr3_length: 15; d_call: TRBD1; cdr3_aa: CASRNIQGMGEKLFF; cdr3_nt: TGTGCCAGCAGGAATATACAGGGGATGGGGGAAAAACTGTTTTTT
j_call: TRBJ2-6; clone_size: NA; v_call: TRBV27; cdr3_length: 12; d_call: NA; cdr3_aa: CASKTGANVLTF; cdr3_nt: TGTGCCAGCAAGACTGGGGCCAACGTCCTGACTTTC
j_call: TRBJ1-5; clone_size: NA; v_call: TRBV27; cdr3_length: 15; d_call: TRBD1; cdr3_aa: CASSLRDRATQPQHF; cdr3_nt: TGTGCCAGCAGTTTACGGGACAGGGCCACTCAGCCCCAGCATTTT
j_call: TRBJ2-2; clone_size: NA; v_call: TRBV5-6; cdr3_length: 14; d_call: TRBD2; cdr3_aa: CASSYGLAGVELFF; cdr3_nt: TGTGCCAGCAGCTATGGACTAGCGGGAGTGGAGCTGTTTTTT
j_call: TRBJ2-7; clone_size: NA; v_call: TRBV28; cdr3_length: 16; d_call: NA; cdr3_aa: CASSRPDRLSSYEQYF; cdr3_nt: TGTGCCAGCAGTCGACCTGACAGGTTGAGCTCCTACGAGCAGTACTTC
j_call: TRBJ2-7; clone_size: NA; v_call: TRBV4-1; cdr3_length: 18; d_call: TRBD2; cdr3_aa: CASSQVMAGGEMAYEQYF; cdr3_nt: TGCGCCAGCAGCCAAGTTATGGCGGGAGGCGAAATGGCCTACGAGCAGTACTTC
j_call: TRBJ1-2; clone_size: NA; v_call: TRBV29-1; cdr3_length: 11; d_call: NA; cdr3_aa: CTLGAEYGYTF; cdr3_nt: TGCACCCTGGGGGCTGAGTATGGCTACACCTTC
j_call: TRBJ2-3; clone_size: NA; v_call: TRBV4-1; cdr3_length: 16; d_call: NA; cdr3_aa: CASSQELGLSTDTQYF; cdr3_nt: TGCGCCAGCAGCCAAGAATTGGGACTCAGCACAGATACGCAGTATTTT
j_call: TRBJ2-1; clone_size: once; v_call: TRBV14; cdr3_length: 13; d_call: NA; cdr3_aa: CASSHFLSDEQFF; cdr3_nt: TGTGCCAGCAGCCACTTCCTTAGCGATGAGCAGTTCTTC
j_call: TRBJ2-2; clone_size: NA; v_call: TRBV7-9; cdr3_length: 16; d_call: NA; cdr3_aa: CASTDPLVIEAGELFF; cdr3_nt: TGTGCCAGCACCGACCCGCTAGTAATTGAGGCCGGGGAGCTGTTTTTT
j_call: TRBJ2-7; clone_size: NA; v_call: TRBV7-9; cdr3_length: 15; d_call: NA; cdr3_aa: CASSLGTFSSYEQYF; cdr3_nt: TGTGCCAGCAGCTTAGGCACGTTTAGCTCCTACGAGCAGTACTTC
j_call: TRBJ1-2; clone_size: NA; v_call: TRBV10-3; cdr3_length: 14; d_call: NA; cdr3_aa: CAISASRGDYGYTF; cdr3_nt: TGTGCCATCAGTGCGAGTAGGGGGGATTATGGCTACACCTTC
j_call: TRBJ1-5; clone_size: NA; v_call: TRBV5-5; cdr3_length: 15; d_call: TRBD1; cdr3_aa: CASSWGQGPNQPQHF; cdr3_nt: TGTGCCAGCAGCTGGGGACAGGGACCAAATCAGCCCCAGCATTTT
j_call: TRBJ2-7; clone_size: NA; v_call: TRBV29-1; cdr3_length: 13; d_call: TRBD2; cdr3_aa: CSVVLAGNYEQYF; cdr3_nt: TGCAGCGTTGTTCTAGCGGGAAACTACGAGCAGTACTTC
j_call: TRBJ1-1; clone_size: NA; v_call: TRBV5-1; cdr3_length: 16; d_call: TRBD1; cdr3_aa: CASSLTQGAANTEAFF; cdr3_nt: TGCGCCAGCAGCCTAACACAGGGGGCGGCGAACACTGAAGCTTTCTTT
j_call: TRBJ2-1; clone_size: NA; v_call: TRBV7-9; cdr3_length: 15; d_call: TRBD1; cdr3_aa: CASSTGTDNYNEQFF; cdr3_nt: TGTGCCAGCAGCACCGGGACAGACAATTACAATGAGCAGTTCTTC
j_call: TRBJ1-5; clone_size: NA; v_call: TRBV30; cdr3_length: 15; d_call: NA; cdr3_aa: CAWSTGTLSNQPQHF; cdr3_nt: TGTGCCTGGAGTACGGGGACACTTAGCAATCAGCCCCAGCATTTT
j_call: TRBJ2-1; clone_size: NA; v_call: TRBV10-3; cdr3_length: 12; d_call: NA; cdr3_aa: CAISESPGPQFF; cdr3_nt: TGTGCCATCAGTGAGTCCCCTGGGCCGCAGTTCTTC
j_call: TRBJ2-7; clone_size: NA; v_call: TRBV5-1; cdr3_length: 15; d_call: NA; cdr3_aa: CASSLSRDTSYEQYF; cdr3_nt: TGCGCCAGCAGCTTGTCTCGGGACACCTCCTACGAGCAGTACTTC
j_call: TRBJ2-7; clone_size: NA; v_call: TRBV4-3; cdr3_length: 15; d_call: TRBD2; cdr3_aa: CASSPLAGEVVEQYF; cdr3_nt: TGCGCCAGCAGCCCCCTAGCGGGAGAGGTGGTCGAGCAGTACTTC
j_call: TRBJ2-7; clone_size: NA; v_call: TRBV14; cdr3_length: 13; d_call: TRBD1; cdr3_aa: CASSQWTGYEQYF; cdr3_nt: TGTGCCAGCAGCCAATGGACAGGCTACGAGCAGTACTTC
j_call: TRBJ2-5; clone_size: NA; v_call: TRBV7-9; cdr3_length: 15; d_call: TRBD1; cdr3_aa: CASSLRGQGEETQYF; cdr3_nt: TGTGCCAGCAGCTTAAGAGGGCAGGGGGAGGAGACCCAGTACTTC
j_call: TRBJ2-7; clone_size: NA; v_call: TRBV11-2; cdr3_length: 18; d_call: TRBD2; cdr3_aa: CASSLRRTSGTPRGEQYF; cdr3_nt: TGTGCCAGCAGCTTAAGGAGGACTAGCGGGACTCCTCGGGGCGAGCAGTACTTC
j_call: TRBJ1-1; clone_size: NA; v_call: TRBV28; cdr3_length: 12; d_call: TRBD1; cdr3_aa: CASSATGEEAFF; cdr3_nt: TGTGCCAGCAGTGCCACAGGGGAGGAAGCTTTCTTT
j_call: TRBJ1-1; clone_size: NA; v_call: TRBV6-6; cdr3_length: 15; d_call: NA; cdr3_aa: CASSYSRGQNTEAFF; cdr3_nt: TGTGCCAGCAGTTACTCAAGGGGTCAGAACACTGAAGCTTTCTTT
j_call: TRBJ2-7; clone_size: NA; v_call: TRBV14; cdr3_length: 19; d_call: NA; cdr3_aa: CASSQQGIPRTGLLDEQYF; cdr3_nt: TGTGCCAGCAGCCAACAGGGGATCCCCCGGACGGGCCTTCTCGACGAGCAGTACTTC
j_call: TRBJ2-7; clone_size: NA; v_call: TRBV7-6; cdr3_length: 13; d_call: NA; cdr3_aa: CASSLDTSYEQYF; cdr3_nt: TGTGCCAGCAGCTTAGACACCTCCTACGAGCAGTACTTC
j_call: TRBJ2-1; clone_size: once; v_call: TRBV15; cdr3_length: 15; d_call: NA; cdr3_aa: CATSSTTESYNEQFF; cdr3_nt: TGTGCCACCAGCTCAACCACAGAATCCTACAATGAGCAGTTCTTC
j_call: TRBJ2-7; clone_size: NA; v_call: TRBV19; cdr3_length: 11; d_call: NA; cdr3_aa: CASRFGPEQYF; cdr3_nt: TGTGCCAGTAGGTTCGGCCCCGAGCAGTACTTC
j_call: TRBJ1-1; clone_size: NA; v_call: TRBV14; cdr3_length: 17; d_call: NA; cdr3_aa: CASSHMPFGSLNTEAFF; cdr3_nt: TGTGCCAGCAGCCACATGCCGTTTGGCAGCCTGAACACTGAAGCTTTCTTT
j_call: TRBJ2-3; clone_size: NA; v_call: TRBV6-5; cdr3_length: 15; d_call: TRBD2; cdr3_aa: CASTLLAGSTDTQYF; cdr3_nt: TGTGCCAGCACCCTACTAGCGGGAAGCACAGATACGCAGTATTTT
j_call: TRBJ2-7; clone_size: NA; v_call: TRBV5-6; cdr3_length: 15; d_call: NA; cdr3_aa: CASSFGTRTSYEQYF; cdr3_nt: TGTGCCAGCAGCTTCGGGACTCGTACCTCCTACGAGCAGTACTTC
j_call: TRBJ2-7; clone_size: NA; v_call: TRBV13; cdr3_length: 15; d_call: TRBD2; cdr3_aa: CASSTRLAGNYEQYF; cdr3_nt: TGTGCCAGCAGCACCCGACTAGCGGGGAACTACGAGCAGTACTTC
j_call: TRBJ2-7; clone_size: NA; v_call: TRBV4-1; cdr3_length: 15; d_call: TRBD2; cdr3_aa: CASSQDERGSYEQYF; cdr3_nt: TGCGCCAGCAGCCAAGACGAGCGGGGCTCCTACGAGCAGTACTTC
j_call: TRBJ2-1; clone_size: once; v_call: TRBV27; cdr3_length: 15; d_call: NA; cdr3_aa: CASSFFWGTGNEQFF; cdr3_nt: TGTGCCAGCAGTTTCTTTTGGGGAACCGGCAATGAGCAGTTCTTC
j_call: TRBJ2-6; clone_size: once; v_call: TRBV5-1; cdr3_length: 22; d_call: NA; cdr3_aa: CASSLDRPEGTSQSTGANVLTF; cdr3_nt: TGCGCCAGCAGCTTGGATCGCCCAGAGGGGACATCTCAATCGACTGGGGCCAACGTCCTGACTTTC
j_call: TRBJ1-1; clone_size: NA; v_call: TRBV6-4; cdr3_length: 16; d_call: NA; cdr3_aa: CASSDDRQGTDTEAFF; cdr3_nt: TGTGCCAGCAGTGACGACAGGCAAGGGACGGACACTGAAGCTTTCTTT
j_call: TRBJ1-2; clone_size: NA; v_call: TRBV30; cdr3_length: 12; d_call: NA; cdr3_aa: CAWSPVPGSYTF; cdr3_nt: TGTGCCTGGAGCCCCGTCCCGGGCAGCTACACCTTC
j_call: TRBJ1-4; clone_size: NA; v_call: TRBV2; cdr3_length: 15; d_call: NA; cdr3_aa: CASSGGEESNEKLFF; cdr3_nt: TGTGCCAGCAGTGGGGGTGAGGAGTCTAATGAAAAACTGTTTTTT
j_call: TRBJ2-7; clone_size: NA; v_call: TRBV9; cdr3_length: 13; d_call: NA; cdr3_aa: CASSQNDGYEQYF; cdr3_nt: TGTGCCAGCAGCCAAAACGATGGGTACGAGCAGTACTTC
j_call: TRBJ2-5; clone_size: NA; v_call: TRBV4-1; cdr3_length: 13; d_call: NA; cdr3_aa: CASSQDLLETQYF; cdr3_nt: TGCGCCAGCAGCCAAGATCTTCTCGAGACCCAGTACTTC
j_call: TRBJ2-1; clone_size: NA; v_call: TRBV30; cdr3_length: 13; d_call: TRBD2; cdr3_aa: CAWNLAGVSEQFF; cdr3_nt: TGTGCCTGGAATCTAGCGGGAGTTTCTGAGCAGTTCTTC
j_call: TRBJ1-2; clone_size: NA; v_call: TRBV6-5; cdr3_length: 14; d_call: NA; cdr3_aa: CASSYGGGALGYTF; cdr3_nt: TGTGCCAGCAGTTACGGGGGGGGTGCCTTGGGCTACACCTTC
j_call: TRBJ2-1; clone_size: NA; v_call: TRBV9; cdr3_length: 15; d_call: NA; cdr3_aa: CASSVGALARGEQFF; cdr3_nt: TGTGCCAGCAGCGTAGGGGCGTTAGCTAGGGGTGAGCAGTTCTTC
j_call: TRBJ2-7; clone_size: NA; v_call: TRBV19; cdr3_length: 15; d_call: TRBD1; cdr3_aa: CASSAGTGEYYEQYF; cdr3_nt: TGTGCCAGTAGTGCCGGGACAGGGGAGTACTACGAGCAGTACTTC
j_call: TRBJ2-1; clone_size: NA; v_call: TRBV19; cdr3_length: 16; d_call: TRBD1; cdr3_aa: CASSMHRGESYNEQFF; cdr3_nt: TGTGCCAGTAGTATGCACAGGGGTGAGTCCTACAATGAGCAGTTCTTC
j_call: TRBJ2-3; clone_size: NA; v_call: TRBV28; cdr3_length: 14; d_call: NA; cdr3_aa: CASTAWGSTDTQYF; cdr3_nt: TGTGCCAGCACTGCGTGGGGTAGCACAGATACGCAGTATTTT
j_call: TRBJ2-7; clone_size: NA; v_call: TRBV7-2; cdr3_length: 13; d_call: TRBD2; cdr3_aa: CASSWGLAGEQYF; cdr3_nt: TGTGCCAGCAGCTGGGGACTAGCGGGTGAGCAGTACTTC
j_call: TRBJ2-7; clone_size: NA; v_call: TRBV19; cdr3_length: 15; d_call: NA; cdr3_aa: CASSPGMGGSYEQYF; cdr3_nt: TGTGCCAGTAGCCCCGGCATGGGGGGTTCCTACGAGCAGTACTTC
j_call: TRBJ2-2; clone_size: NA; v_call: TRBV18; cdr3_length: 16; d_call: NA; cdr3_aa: CASSPLMDAASGELFF; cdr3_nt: TGTGCCAGCTCACCACTGATGGACGCAGCGTCGGGGGAGCTGTTTTTT
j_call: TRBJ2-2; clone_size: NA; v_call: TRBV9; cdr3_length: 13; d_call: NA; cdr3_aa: CASSVLGTGELFF; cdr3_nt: TGTGCCAGCAGCGTTTTGGGCACCGGGGAGCTGTTTTTT
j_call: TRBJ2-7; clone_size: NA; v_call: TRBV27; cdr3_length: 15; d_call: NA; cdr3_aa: CASSLFFEGLVEQYF; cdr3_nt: TGTGCCAGCAGTTTATTTTTCGAGGGTTTGGTCGAGCAGTACTTC
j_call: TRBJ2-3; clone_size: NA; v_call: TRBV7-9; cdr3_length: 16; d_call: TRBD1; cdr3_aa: CASSSGQGWSTDTQYF; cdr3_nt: TGTGCCAGCAGCAGCGGACAGGGGTGGAGCACAGATACGCAGTATTTT